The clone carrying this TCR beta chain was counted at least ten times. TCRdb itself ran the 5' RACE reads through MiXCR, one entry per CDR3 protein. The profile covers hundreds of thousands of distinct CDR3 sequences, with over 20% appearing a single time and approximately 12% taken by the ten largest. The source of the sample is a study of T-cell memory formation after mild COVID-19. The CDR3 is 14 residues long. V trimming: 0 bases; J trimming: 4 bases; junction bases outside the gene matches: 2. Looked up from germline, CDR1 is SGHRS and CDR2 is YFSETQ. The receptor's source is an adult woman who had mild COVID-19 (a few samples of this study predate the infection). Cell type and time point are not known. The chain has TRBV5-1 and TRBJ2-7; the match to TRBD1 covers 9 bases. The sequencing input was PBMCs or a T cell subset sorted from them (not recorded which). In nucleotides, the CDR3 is TGCGCCAGCAGCTTGGGGACAGGGGTTTACGAGCAGTACTTC. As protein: CASSLGTGVYEQYF.